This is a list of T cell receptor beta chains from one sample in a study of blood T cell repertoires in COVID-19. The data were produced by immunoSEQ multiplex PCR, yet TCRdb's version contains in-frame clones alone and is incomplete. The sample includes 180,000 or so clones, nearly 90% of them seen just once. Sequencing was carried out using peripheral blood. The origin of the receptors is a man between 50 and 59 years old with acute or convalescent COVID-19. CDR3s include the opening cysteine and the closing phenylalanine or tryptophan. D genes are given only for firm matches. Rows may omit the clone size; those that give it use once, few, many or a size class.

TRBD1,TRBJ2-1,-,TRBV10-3,CAISEWDRGGEQFF,TGTGCCATCAGTGAGTGGGACAGGGGTGGGGAGCAGTTCTTC
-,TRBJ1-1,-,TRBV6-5,CASSSVLNTEAFF,TGTGCCAGCAGTTCAGTCCTGAACACTGAAGCTTTCTTT
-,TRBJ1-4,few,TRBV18,CASSFEWRQGSEKLFF,TGTGCCAGCTCCTTCGAGTGGCGCCAGGGAAGTGAAAAACTGTTTTTT
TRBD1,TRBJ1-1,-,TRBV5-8,CASSLYTGESEAFF,TGTGCCAGCAGCTTGTACACAGGGGAGTCTGAAGCTTTCTTT
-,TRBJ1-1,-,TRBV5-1,CASSFQGPVNTEAFF,TGCGCCAGCAGCTTTCAGGGGCCGGTGAACACTGAAGCTTTCTTT
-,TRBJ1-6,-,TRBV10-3,CALSGFHF,TGTGCTCTCTCGGGATTCCACTTT
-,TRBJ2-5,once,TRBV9,CASSGETPARTQYF,TGTGCCAGCAGCGGGGAGACCCCGGCGAGGACCCAGTACTTC
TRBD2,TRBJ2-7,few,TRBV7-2,CASSRGTSVSYEQYF,TGTGCCAGCAGCCGGGGGACTAGCGTCTCCTACGAGCAGTACTTC
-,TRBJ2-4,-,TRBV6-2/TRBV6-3,CASSYSSRSAKNIQYF,TGTGCCAGCAGTTACAGTAGTCGATCTGCCAAAAACATTCAGTACTTC
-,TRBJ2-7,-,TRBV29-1,CSVLTGLDSYEQYF,TGCAGCGTTCTGACAGGCCTCGATTCCTACGAGCAGTACTTC
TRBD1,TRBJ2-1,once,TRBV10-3,CAISEAGTGFGEQFF,TGTGCCATCAGTGAGGCCGGGACAGGGTTTGGTGAGCAGTTCTTC
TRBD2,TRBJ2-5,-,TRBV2,CASSDTPGLGSGTQYF,TGTGCCAGCAGTGATACTCCGGGACTAGGGAGCGGGACCCAGTACTTC
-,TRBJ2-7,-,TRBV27,CASSYRGGPLYEQYF,TGTGCCAGCTCTTATCGGGGAGGTCCCCTTTACGAGCAGTACTTC
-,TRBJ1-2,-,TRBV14,CASSQEELANYGYTF,TGTGCCAGCAGCCAAGAGGAGTTAGCTAACTATGGCTACACCTTC
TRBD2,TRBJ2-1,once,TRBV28,CASGIPGTSGGAYEQFF,TGTGCCAGCGGCATCCCCGGGACTAGCGGGGGGGCCTACGAGCAGTTCTTC
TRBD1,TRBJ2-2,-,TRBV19,CASSARQGATGELFF,TGTGCCAGTAGTGCCCGACAGGGGGCCACCGGGGAGCTGTTTTTT
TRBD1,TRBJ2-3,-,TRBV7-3,CASSLKGQGATDTQYF,TGTGCCAGCAGCTTAAAGGGGCAGGGGGCGACAGATACGCAGTATTTT
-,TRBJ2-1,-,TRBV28,CASSIPPGLKSSYNEQFF,TGTGCCAGCAGTATCCCACCGGGACTTAAGAGCTCCTACAATGAGCAGTTCTTC
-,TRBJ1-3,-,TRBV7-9,CARGGNADTIYF,TGTGCCAGGGGGGGAAACGCAGACACCATATATTTT
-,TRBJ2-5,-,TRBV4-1,CASSQAPLWETQYF,TGCGCCAGCAGCCAAGCCCCACTCTGGGAGACCCAGTACTTC
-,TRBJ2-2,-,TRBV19,CASSIIPGFPNTGELFF,TGTGCCAGTAGTATCATCCCGGGGTTCCCGAACACCGGGGAGCTGTTTTTT
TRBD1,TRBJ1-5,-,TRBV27,CASRGQPTQPQHF,TGTGCCAGCAGGGGACAGCCAACCCAGCCCCAGCATTTT